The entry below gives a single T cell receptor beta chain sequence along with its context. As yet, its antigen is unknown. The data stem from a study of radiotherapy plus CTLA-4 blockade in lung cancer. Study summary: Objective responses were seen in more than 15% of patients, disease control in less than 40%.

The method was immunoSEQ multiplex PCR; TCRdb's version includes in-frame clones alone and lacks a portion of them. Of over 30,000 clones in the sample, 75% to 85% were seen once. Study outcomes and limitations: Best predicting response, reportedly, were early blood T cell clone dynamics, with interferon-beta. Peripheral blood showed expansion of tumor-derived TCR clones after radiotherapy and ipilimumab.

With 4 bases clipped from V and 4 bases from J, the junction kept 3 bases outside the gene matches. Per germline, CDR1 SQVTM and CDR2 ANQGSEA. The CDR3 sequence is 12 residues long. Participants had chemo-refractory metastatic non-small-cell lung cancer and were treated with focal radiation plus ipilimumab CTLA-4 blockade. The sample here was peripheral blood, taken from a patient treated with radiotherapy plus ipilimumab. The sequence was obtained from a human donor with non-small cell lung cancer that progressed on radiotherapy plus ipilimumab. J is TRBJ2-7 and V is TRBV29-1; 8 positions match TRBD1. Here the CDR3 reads CSVGTGQYEQYF. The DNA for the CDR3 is TGCAGCGTTGGGACAGGGCAATACGAGCAGTACTTC.